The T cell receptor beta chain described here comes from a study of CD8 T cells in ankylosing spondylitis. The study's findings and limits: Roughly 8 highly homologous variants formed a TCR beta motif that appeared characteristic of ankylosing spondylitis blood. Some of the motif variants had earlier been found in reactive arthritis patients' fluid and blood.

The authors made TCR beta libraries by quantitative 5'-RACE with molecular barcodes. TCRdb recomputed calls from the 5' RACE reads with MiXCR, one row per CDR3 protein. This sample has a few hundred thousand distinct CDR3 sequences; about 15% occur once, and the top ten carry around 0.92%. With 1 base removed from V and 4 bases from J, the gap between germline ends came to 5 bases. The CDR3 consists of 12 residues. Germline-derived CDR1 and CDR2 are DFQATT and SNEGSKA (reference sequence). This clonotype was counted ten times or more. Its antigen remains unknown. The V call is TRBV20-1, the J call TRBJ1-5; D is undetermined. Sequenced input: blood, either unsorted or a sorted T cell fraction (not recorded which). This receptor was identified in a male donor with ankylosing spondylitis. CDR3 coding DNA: TGCAGTGCTAGAGGAGGAAATCAGCCCCAGCATTTT. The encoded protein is CSARGGNQPQHF.